The 7 T cell receptor beta chains below all came from one sample that was sequenced in a study of Graves' ophthalmopathy and Graves' hyperthyroidism. Transcripts of RNA were the source for amplifying TCR beta CDR3 regions. First-round RT-PCR with HTBI primers preceded a second-round multiplex PCR. TCRdb reprocessed the multiplex PCR reads via MiXCR and lists one record per CDR3 protein. This table has 350,000 or so distinct CDR3 sequences, roughly a sixth appearing once. Material: peripheral blood. The receptors originated from an adult man with Graves' ophthalmopathy.

J is TRBJ2-2 and V is TRBV19; a possible D gene is TRBD2 (6 bases). CDR3 length: 14 residues. Per the germline V gene, CDR1 is LNHDA and CDR2 is SQIVND (reference sequence). Trimming left V 1 base short and J 6 bases short, with 9 bases between. CDR3 nucleotides: TGTGCCAGTAGTATAGTCGGGGGAGCCGGGGAGCTGTTTTTT. Its protein product is CASSIVGGAGELFF. Drawing the rest from reference TRBV19 and TRBJ2-2, the complete variable domain is DGGITQSPKYLFRKEGQNVTLSCEQNLNHDAMYWYRQDPGQGLRLIYYSQIVNDFQKGDIAEGYSVSREKKESFPLTVTSAQKNPTAFYLCASSIVGGAGELFFGEGSRLTVL.

There are many counts of this clonotype. The rearrangement links TRBV2 to TRBJ2-7; D possibly corresponds to TRBD1 (5 bases). CDR1 is SNHLY, CDR2 FYNNEI, per germline. The length of the CDR3 is 13 residues. V was clipped by 7 bases and J by 1 base, with 11 bases between them. In nucleotides, the CDR3 is TGTGCCAGCAACGTCTACAGGTCCTACGAGCAGTACTTC. It encodes CASNVYRSYEQYF.

This clonotype was counted at least ten times. As DNA, the CDR3 is TGTGCCAGCAGTACTCACCAAGGGGAGACCCAGTACTTC. This gives the protein CASSTHQGETQYF. The chain uses TRBV12-3 or TRBV12-4 and TRBJ2-5; D uncertain. V shed 5 bases and J shed 5 bases, with 12 bases lying between them. This CDR3 has 13 residues.

This clonotype was seen many times. The V and J genes are TRBV20-1 and TRBJ2-5; unclear D gene. The germline V gene has CDR1 DFQATT and CDR2 SNEGSKA (reference sequence). The CDR3 totals 13 residues. Trimming cost V 3 bases and J 5 bases, with 13 bases left between them. DNA of the CDR3: TGCAGTGCTAGGAGGTCTGGTATCGAGACCCAGTACTTC. Translation: CSARRSGIETQYF.

V gene TRBV6-1 combines with J gene TRBJ2-5; unclear D gene. The V and J ends lost 2 bases and 1 base respectively, with 11 bases between them. The germline CDR1 and CDR2 sequences are MNHNS and SASEGT. The CDR3 has 15 amino acids. The CDR3 DNA is TGTGCCAGCAGTGAAACCCCCCACCCCCAAGAGACCCAGTACTTC. Protein: CASSETPHPQETQYF.

This clonotype was seen many times. The gene calls are TRBV6-1 and TRBJ1-5; D not resolved. Germline loops: CDR1 MNHNS, CDR2 SASEGT. V shed 3 bases and J shed 3 bases, with 12 bases lying between them. The CDR3 loop spans 15 amino acids. CDR3 amino acids: CASSDFVRTNQPQHF. The DNA of the CDR3 is TGTGCCAGCAGTGATTTCGTGCGGACCAATCAGCCCCAGCATTTT.

This clonotype was counted at least ten times. This sequence joins TRBV3-1 and TRBJ2-7, with TRBD2 as a possible D gene (6 bases). Germline assignment: CDR1 LGHDT and CDR2 YNNKEL (reference sequence). Trimming stripped 4 bases from V and 7 bases from J, with 8 bases between. The CDR3 is 11 amino acids. CDR3 nucleotide sequence: TGTGCCAGCAGCCGGGCGGGGGAGCAGTACTTC. Encoded protein: CASSRAGEQYF.